This entry concerns a single T cell receptor (beta chain). This specimen belongs to a study of control samples from healthy donors and cancer patients. V lost 0 bases to trimming and J lost 0 bases, with 13 bases between them. The CDR3 is 17 residues long. Germline V CDR1 and CDR2: MGHRA, YSYEKL. Here immunoSEQ multiplex PCR was the method, and the copy in TCRdb shows in-frame clones only, minus some. This sample has about 61,000 clones, with roughly 90% found just once. The TCR originated in a man between 60 and 75 years old with colorectal cancer. Sequenced sample: PBMCs. The chain couples TRBV4-1 to TRBJ2-3, with D perhaps assigned TRBD1 or TRBD2 (5 bases each). CDR3 sequence (DNA): TGCGCCAGCAGCCAAGAGGGGGTGGGGCGAAGCACAGATACGCAGTATTTT. Protein product: CASSQEGVGRSTDTQYF.